This T cell receptor (beta chain) was sequenced for a study of blood T cell repertoires in COVID-19. The overall study: Whether acute or convalescent, the COVID-19 samples came from the United States, Italy and Spain.

Sequenced by immunoSEQ multiplex PCR; TCRdb stores in-frame clones only, minus some. In the table there are 180,000 or so clones, approximately 85% of which are singletons. Germline V gene lookup returns CDR1 SGHVS and CDR2 FNYEAQ. This CDR3 contains 12 residues. The ends were cut back, 5 bases at V and 5 bases at J, with 4 bases in the middle. The chain uses TRBV7-6 and TRBJ1-6; unclear D gene. The clonotype originates from a woman of 80 years or more with acute or convalescent COVID-19. Source material: peripheral blood. CDR3 nucleotide sequence: TGTGCCAGCAGCCCAAATAATTCACCCCTCCACTTT. Translating gives CASSPNNSPLHF.